A single sample gave rise to the 30 T cell receptor beta chains below, sequenced in a study of identical twins. TCRdb analysed the 5' RACE reads with MiXCR anew, one entry per CDR3 protein. The sample lists 260,000 or so distinct CDR3 sequences, approximately 7.9% occurring once. The sample was also linked to a second study, of yellow fever vaccine responses in identical twins.

Sequenced input: CD8+ T cells sorted from blood. Source of these receptors: a woman aged 18-29 years in good health.

This clonotype showed up many times. The chain couples TRBV4-1 to TRBJ2-1; D not resolved. Looked up from germline, CDR1 is MGHRA and CDR2 is YSYEKL. Trimming stripped 1 base from V and 12 bases from J, with 10 bases between. This CDR3 contains 12 residues. For the CDR3, the DNA is TGCGCCAGCAGCCAAGGTCCTAAAGGGCAGTTCTTC. Translation: CASSQGPKGQFF.

This clonotype showed up many times. The chain has TRBV11-2 and TRBJ1-6; D is undetermined. Trimming shortened V by 0 bases and J by 6 bases, and 6 bases separated the two germline ends. Germline V lookup: CDR1 SGHAT, CDR2 FQNNGV. The CDR3 loop spans 14 amino acids. The CDR3 loop reads CASSLEMVNSPLHF. The CDR3 nucleotides read TGTGCCAGCAGCTTAGAAATGGTTAATTCACCCCTCCACTTT.

This clonotype was seen a few times. The chain recombines TRBV4-1 with TRBJ2-5, with D perhaps TRBD1 (6 bases). The CDR3 loop spans 15 amino acids. Germline CDR1 reads MGHRA; CDR2 reads YSYEKL. Trimming took 1 base from V and 4 from J, leaving 13 bases between them. CDR3 bases: TGCGCCAGCAGCCAAGCCGAAACAGGGAGAGAGACCCAGTACTTC. Translating gives CASSQAETGRETQYF.

This clonotype was detected a few times. The chain joins TRBV3-1 to TRBJ2-7; 8 bases fit TRBD1. V shed 4 bases, J shed 2 bases, and the junction held 7 bases outside the gene matches. The CDR3 is 15 residues long. Germline-derived CDR1 and CDR2 are LGHDT and YNNKEL (reference sequence). The CDR3 is CASSPSTGAAYEQYF. The CDR3 nucleotides read TGTGCCAGCAGCCCTTCGACAGGGGCAGCCTACGAGCAGTACTTC.

J is TRBJ2-3 and V is TRBV12-3 or TRBV12-4, with 7 bases fitting TRBD1. Trimming at V came to 5 bases and at J to 1 base, leaving 15 bases not matched to a gene. The CDR3 contains 18 residues. CDR3: CASSPPGTARPGTDTQYF. CDR3 coding DNA: TGTGCCAGCAGTCCCCCCGGGACAGCGAGACCCGGCACAGATACGCAGTATTTT.

This chain links TRBV4-2 with TRBJ2-7; 10 nucleotides agree with TRBD2. The V gene end was trimmed by 3 bases and the J gene end by 2 bases; junction bases not matched to a gene: 7. The germline gives CDR1 LGHNA, CDR2 YNFKEQ. The CDR3 runs 16 residues. The CDR3 loop reads CASSHEGLAETYEQYF. CDR3 DNA: TGTGCCAGCAGCCATGAAGGACTAGCGGAAACCTACGAGCAGTACTTC.

This clonotype was seen repeatedly, ten times or more. The genes are TRBV9 and TRBJ2-1; 14 nucleotides match TRBD2. The CDR3 spans 18 residues. Trimming cost V 3 bases and J 6 bases; bases outside gene matches: 11. Germline CDR1 SGDLS, CDR2 YYNGEE. CDR3 region: CASSGGLAGALPTNEQFF. CDR3 bases: TGTGCCAGCAGCGGGGGACTAGCGGGGGCCCTACCGACCAATGAGCAGTTCTTC.

This chain connects TRBV9 to TRBJ2-2; possibly TRBD1 for D (6 bases). This CDR3 comprises 14 residues. The V gene lost 3 bases and the J gene lost 7 bases, with 13 bases spanning the gap. CDR1 is SGDLS, CDR2 YYNGEE, per germline. CDR3 region: CASSGPGAGGELFF. CDR3 sequence (DNA): TGTGCCAGCAGCGGGCCAGGGGCCGGCGGGGAGCTGTTTTTT.

In its sample, this clonotype was seen a few times. The chain uses TRBV12-3 or TRBV12-4 and TRBJ1-2; D might be TRBD1 (6 bases). V was shortened by 3 bases and J by 5 bases, with 19 bases between the two germline ends. CDR3 size: 16 residues. The CDR3 DNA reads as TGTGCCAGCAGTTTCCCTTTATGGGCAGGGGATTATGGCTACACCTTC. The encoded protein is CASSFPLWAGDYGYTF.

The chain has TRBV7-9 and TRBJ1-1; D is possibly TRBD1 (5 bases). V lost 5 bases to trimming and J lost 9 bases, with 13 bases between them. The germline CDR1 and CDR2 sequences are SEHNR and FQNEAQ (reference sequence). The CDR3 runs 12 residues. The CDR3 region has the DNA TGTGCCAGCAGCGGGGGGGGTGGCCAAGCTTTCTTT. It encodes CASSGGGGQAFF.

This clonotype was observed once. The chain has TRBV6-5 and TRBJ1-6; D is uncertain. The V end lost 0 bases, the J end lost 0 bases, and 12 bases lay between the germline ends. The CDR3 consists of 18 residues. Germline V gene data show CDR1 as MNHEY and CDR2 as SVGAGI. CDR3 coding DNA: TGTGCCAGCAGTTACTCGAACGACCCGAGCTCCTATAATTCACCCCTCCACTTT. This translates into CASSYSNDPSSYNSPLHF.

The chain uses TRBV7-8 and TRBJ2-2; TRBD2 is a possible D gene (6 bases). Per the germline V gene, CDR1 is SGHVS and CDR2 is FQNEAQ. This CDR3 comprises 18 residues. The V end lost 2 bases, the J end lost 3 bases, and 19 bases lay between the germline ends. The chain's CDR3 is CASSLLPSTRPYTGELFF. Here the CDR3 DNA reads TGTGCCAGCAGCTTACTCCCTTCGACTAGACCATACACCGGGGAGCTGTTTTTT.

This clonotype was seen many times. The CDR3 here is CASSLGGPTEAFF. CDR3 in DNA: TGTGCCAGCAGCTTAGGGGGGCCCACTGAAGCTTTCTTT. The chain has TRBV7-6 and TRBJ1-1; D might be TRBD1 (6 bases). CDR3 length: 13 amino acids. The V gene's germline CDR1 is SGHVS and CDR2 FNYEAQ. The ends were cut back, 1 base at V and 4 bases at J, with 7 bases in the middle. Full variable domain (rest looked up from reference TRBV7-6 and TRBJ1-1): GAGVSQSPRYKVTKRGQDVALRCDPISGHVSLYWYRQALGQGPEFLTYFNYEAQQDKSGLPNDRFSAERPEGSISTLTIQRTEQRDSAMYRCASSLGGPTEAFFGQGTRLTVV.

Concerning this clonotype itself: A much larger clone lies a single base off, so this may be a read error. V and J are TRBV15 and TRBJ2-3; unclear D gene. Germline CDR1 reads LNHNV; CDR2 reads YYDKDF (reference sequence). Between the trimmed V and J ends, which lost 0 bases and 5 bases, there was a span of 15 bases. The CDR3 length is 16 residues. This chain's CDR3 is CATSRDGRLYEDTQYF. The CDR3, as DNA: TGTGCCACCAGCAGAGATGGAAGGTTGTACGAAGATACGCAGTATTTT. Together with reference TRBV15 and TRBJ2-3, the CDR3 gives the full variable domain: DAMVIQNPRYQVTQFGKPVTLSCSQTLNHNVMYWYQQKSSQAPKLLFHYYDKDFNNEADTPDNFQSRRPNTSFCFLDIRSPGLGDTAMYLCATSRDGRLYEDTQYFGPGTRLTVL.

V usage is TRBV5-1 and J usage is TRBJ2-5; D is unclear. Germline assignment: CDR1 SGHRS and CDR2 YFSETQ. The CDR3 is 15 amino acids. V dropped 1 base and J dropped 5 bases, with 15 bases sitting between them. The CDR3 loop reads CASSLRPFSSETQYF. The CDR3 bases are TGCGCCAGCAGCTTGCGACCTTTTAGTTCGGAGACCCAGTACTTC.

This clonotype was seen only a few times. J is TRBJ1-1 and V is TRBV28, with unresolved D. Trimming removed 6 bases at V and 1 base at J, with 12 bases between. The CDR3 has 14 amino acids. Germline CDR1 reads MDHEN; CDR2 reads SYDVKM. CDR3 sequence reads: CASRGSWENTEAFF. The CDR3 DNA is TGTGCCAGCAGGGGATCTTGGGAGAACACTGAAGCTTTCTTT. The variable domain in full, completed from reference TRBV28 and TRBJ1-1, reads DVKVTQSSRYLVKRTGEKVFLECVQDMDHENMFWYRQDPGLGLRLIYFSYDVKMKEKGDIPEGYSVSREKKERFSLILESASTNQTSMYLCASRGSWENTEAFFGQGTRLTVV.

This clonotype was seen more than once but under ten times. The chain carries TRBV11-2 and TRBJ1-4; D unclear. The CDR3 runs 15 residues. Germline-derived CDR1 and CDR2 are SGHAT and FQNNGV. V lost 5 bases and J 8 bases, leaving 18 bases between the germline ends. The CDR3 coding sequence is TGTGCCAGCAGCCACGTCCGGAAGGGATGGGAAAAACTGTTTTTT. Protein: CASSHVRKGWEKLFF.

This clonotype was seen many times. This chain joins TRBV5-1 and TRBJ2-3; TRBD2 aligns across 11 bases. J gave up 2 bases and V 4 bases, and 9 bases lay outside the gene matches. Germline CDR1 SGHRS, CDR2 YFSETQ. CDR3 length: 17 amino acids. CDR3 sequence reads: CASSPEGTSGYTDTQYF. Here the CDR3 DNA reads TGCGCCAGCAGCCCGGAAGGGACTAGCGGATACACAGATACGCAGTATTTT. Full variable domain (missing parts from reference TRBV5-1 and TRBJ2-3): KAGVTQTPRYLIKTRGQQVTLSCSPISGHRSVSWYQQTPGQGLQFLFEYFSETQRNKGNFPGRFSGRQFSNSRSEMNVSTLELGDSALYLCASSPEGTSGYTDTQYFGPGTRLTVL.

This clonotype appeared many times. The V gene is TRBV7-9, the J gene TRBJ1-2; the D gene is possibly TRBD1 (6 bases). With 6 bases removed from V and 4 bases from J, the gap between germline ends came to 12 bases. CDR1 is SEHNR, CDR2 FQNEAQ, per germline (reference sequence). The CDR3 covers 13 residues. The CDR3: CASRPTGPYGYTF. The DNA for the CDR3 is TGTGCCAGCAGACCAACAGGGCCCTATGGCTACACCTTC.

In this sample, this clonotype turned up a few times. J is TRBJ1-2 and V is TRBV6-6, with 7 bases that match TRBD1. Germline-derived CDR1 and CDR2 are MNHNY and SVGAGI (reference sequence). V lost 5 bases, J lost 4 bases, and 4 bases stayed unmatched. The CDR3 runs to 13 residues. In DNA form, the CDR3 reads TGTGCCAGCAGTACGCGGGACAGCTATGGCTACACCTTC. Amino acids: CASSTRDSYGYTF.

This clonotype was found many times. The rearrangement joins TRBV12-3 or TRBV12-4 to TRBJ2-3; tentative D call: TRBD1 (6 bases). This CDR3 has 14 amino acids. V lost 1 base and J 1 base, leaving 6 bases between the germline ends. CDR3 DNA sequence: TGTGCCAGCAGTTTAGGGACAGGCACAGATACGCAGTATTTT. Protein sequence: CASSLGTGTDTQYF.

CDR3 sequence: CATSHENTGELFF. CDR3 DNA sequence: TGTGCCACCAGTCATGAGAACACCGGGGAGCTGTTTTTT. This sequence joins TRBV24-1 and TRBJ2-2; D call uncertain. CDR3 length: 13 residues. Germline assignment: CDR1 KGHDR and CDR2 SFDVKD. The V gene lost 6 bases and the J gene lost 1 base, with 5 bases spanning the gap.

The rearrangement links TRBV4-1 to TRBJ1-2, with D tentatively TRBD1 (5 bases). CDR1 is MGHRA and CDR2 is YSYEKL in the germline V gene. The CDR3 contains 15 residues. V lost 0 bases and J lost 1, with 9 bases in between. For the CDR3, the DNA is TGCGCCAGCAGCCAAGAAAGGGGCAGTAACTATGGCTACACCTTC. Residues: CASSQERGSNYGYTF.

This clonotype was recorded a few times. The rearrangement uses TRBV20-1 and TRBJ1-6; D possibly corresponds to TRBD1 (5 bases). Germline V gene lookup returns CDR1 DFQATT and CDR2 SNEGSKA (reference sequence). The ends were cut back, 4 bases at V and 3 bases at J, with 13 bases in the middle. The length of the CDR3 is 15 residues. This chain's CDR3 is CSAKVGTDYNSPLHF. The CDR3 DNA follows: TGCAGTGCTAAGGTTGGGACTGACTATAATTCACCCCTCCACTTT.

The chain combines TRBV10-3 with TRBJ2-7; no reliable D call. Trimming shortened V by 4 bases and J by 1 base, and 8 bases separated the two germline ends. The CDR3 runs 13 residues. Looked up from germline, CDR1 is ENHRY and CDR2 is SYGVKD. The CDR3 coding sequence is TGTGCCATCAGTGGTGACTTATCCTACGAGCAGTACTTC. It specifies CAISGDLSYEQYF.

This clonotype was observed a few times. The chain links TRBV18 to TRBJ2-1; TRBD2 aligns across 10 bases. This CDR3 spans 20 amino acids. V trimming: 4 bases; J trimming: 5 bases; junction bases outside the gene matches: 20. The germline V gene has CDR1 KGHSH and CDR2 LQKENI. The CDR3 reads CASSQRTSGRGRAGDNEQFF. The CDR3 nucleotides read TGTGCCAGCTCACAGAGGACTAGCGGCCGAGGGCGCGCGGGCGACAATGAGCAGTTCTTC.

This clonotype came up a few times. The chain is built from TRBV12-3 or TRBV12-4 and TRBJ1-4; D is unresolved. The CDR3 has 15 amino acids. V dropped 1 base and J dropped 6 bases, with 12 bases sitting between them. CDR3 in DNA: TGTGCCAGCAGTTTAGTGCCAAGAAGGGATGAAAAACTGTTTTTT. The encoded protein is CASSLVPRRDEKLFF.

This clonotype was detected a few times. The rearrangement joins TRBV20-1 to TRBJ1-2; D might be TRBD1 (6 bases). From germline, CDR1 is DFQATT and CDR2 SNEGSKA (reference sequence). Trimming pared 6 bases from V and 8 bases from J, leaving 16 bases between. The length of the CDR3 is 12 residues. The CDR3 sequence is CSARQEGGGYTF. The CDR3 nucleotides are TGCAGTGCAAGACAGGAAGGCGGCGGCTACACCTTC.

V gene TRBV2 combines with J gene TRBJ2-4, with a possible D match to TRBD2 (6 bases). V lost 7 bases, J lost 0 bases, and 13 bases lay in between. The germline gives CDR1 SNHLY, CDR2 FYNNEI. The CDR3 covers 15 residues. In nucleotides, the CDR3 is TGTGCCAGCAATCCTAGCGTCCTAGCCAAAAACATTCAGTACTTC. Amino acids: CASNPSVLAKNIQYF.

This clonotype appeared many times. This chain uses TRBV20-1 with TRBJ2-7, with D hard to call. The V end was cut by 0 bases, the J end by 3 bases, with 12 bases between. The CDR3 runs 14 residues. Germline lookup yields CDR1 DFQATT and CDR2 SNEGSKA (reference sequence). The CDR3 coding sequence is TGCAGTGCTAGAGAATTCCAGGAGAACTACGAGCAGTACTTC. Its translation is CSAREFQENYEQYF.